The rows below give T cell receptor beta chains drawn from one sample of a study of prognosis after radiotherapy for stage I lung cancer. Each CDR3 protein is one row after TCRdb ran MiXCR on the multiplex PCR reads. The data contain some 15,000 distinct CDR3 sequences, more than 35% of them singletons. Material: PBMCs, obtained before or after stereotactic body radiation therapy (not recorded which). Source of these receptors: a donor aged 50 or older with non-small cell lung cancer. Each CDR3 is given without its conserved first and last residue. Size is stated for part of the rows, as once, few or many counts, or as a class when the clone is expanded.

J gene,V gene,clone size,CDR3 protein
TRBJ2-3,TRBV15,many,ATSRLSDTQY
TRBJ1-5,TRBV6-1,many,ASERGGIWNQPQH
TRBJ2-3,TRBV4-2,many,ASSQAQGHSPDTQY
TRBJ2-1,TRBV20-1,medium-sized,SARGTSDYNEQF
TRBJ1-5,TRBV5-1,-,ASSLEAGSNQPQH
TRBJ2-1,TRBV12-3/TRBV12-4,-,ASSSFWGGTGNEGEQF
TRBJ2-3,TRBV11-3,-,ASSQDGSTDTQY
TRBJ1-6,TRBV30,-,AWSWGRNSPLH
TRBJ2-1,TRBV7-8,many,ASSSDTGGITNEQF
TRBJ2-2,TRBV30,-,AWSVGVGSTGQLF
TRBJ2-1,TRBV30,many,AWLRGQGAGDEQF
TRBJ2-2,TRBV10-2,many,ASSGLAENTGELF
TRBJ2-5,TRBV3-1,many,ASSQGDRGETQY